The rows below give T cell receptor beta chains drawn from one sample of a study of T cells of healthy individuals. In TCRdb, the 5' RACE reads were re-called with MiXCR into one record per CDR3 protein. Among about 82,000 distinct CDR3 sequences listed, more than 5% were seen once. The receptor set was obtained from a female donor in good health. Each CDR3 is given with its conserved first and last residue. The D gene is left open where the match is weak. Size is stated for part of the rows, as once, few or many counts, or as a class when the clone is expanded.

v_gene	j_gene	d_gene	abundance	CDR3aa	CDR3nt
TRBV7-9	TRBJ2-2	NA	many	CATHNDRGSTGELFF	TGTGCCACCCACAACGACCGGGGCTCAACCGGGGAGCTGTTTTTT
TRBV5-4	TRBJ2-3	TRBD2	NA	CASSFPSGVGTDTQYF	TGTGCCAGCAGCTTCCCTAGCGGGGTTGGCACAGATACGCAGTATTTT
TRBV4-1	TRBJ2-7	TRBD1	few	CASSQLRDRKYEQYF	TGCGCCAGCAGCCAGCTCCGGGACAGGAAGTACGAGCAGTACTTC
TRBV12-3/TRBV12-4	TRBJ2-7	TRBD2	few	CASSFPTSGNYEQYF	TGTGCCAGCAGTTTCCCGACTAGCGGGAACTACGAGCAGTACTTC
TRBV4-2	TRBJ1-1	NA	few	CASSQPYKSAEAFF	TGTGCCAGCAGCCAACCATATAAGTCCGCTGAAGCTTTCTTT
TRBV28	TRBJ2-7	NA	few	CASSLLGLSLGEQYF	TGTGCCAGCAGTTTATTAGGACTTAGCCTGGGCGAGCAGTACTTC
TRBV6-2/TRBV6-3	TRBJ1-6	NA	NA	CASSYSARLSSYNSPLNF	TGTGCCAGCAGTTACTCGGCCCGGTTGAGCTCCTATAATTCACCCCTCAACTTT
TRBV11-1	TRBJ2-7	NA	many	CASSLAHPSYEQYF	TGTGCCAGCAGCTTAGCACACCCTAGCTACGAGCAGTACTTC
TRBV3-1	TRBJ2-1	TRBD2	many	CASSQGPSGDYNEQFF	TGTGCCAGCAGCCAAGGCCCTAGCGGGGATTACAATGAGCAGTTCTTC
TRBV7-2	TRBJ2-1	NA	many	CASRGGGRSYNEQFF	TGTGCCAGCAGGGGGGGCGGTCGCTCCTACAATGAGCAGTTCTTC
TRBV6-2/TRBV6-3	TRBJ2-7	TRBD1	few	CASSSRWTGFSYEQYF	TGTGCCAGCAGTTCCCGGTGGACAGGTTTTTCCTACGAGCAGTACTTC
TRBV14	TRBJ2-3	NA	few	CASSRIGNTQYF	TGTGCCAGCAGCCGGATCGGAAATACGCAGTATTTT
TRBV29-1	TRBJ1-5	NA	NA	CSASVGGNQHQHF	TGCAGCGCTTCTGTCGGAGGCAATCAGCACCAGCATTTT
TRBV4-3	TRBJ1-1	NA	NA	CASSFQETNTEAFF	TGCGCCAGCAGTTTTCAGGAAACGAACACTGAAGCTTTCTTT
TRBV9	TRBJ2-7	NA	few	CASSPGDLGGYEQYF	TGTGCCAGCAGCCCCGGAGATTTGGGCGGTTACGAGCAGTACTTC
TRBV7-2	TRBJ1-3	NA	many	CASSLRLTGNTIYF	TGTGCCAGCAGCTTAAGGCTAACTGGAAACACCATATATTTT
TRBV3-1	TRBJ2-3	TRBD2	many	CASSQDRLAGKDTQYF	TGTGCCAGCAGCCAAGATCGACTAGCGGGAAAAGATACGCAGTATTTT
TRBV27	TRBJ2-7	NA	few	CASSHTPYEQYF	TGTGCCAGCAGCCATACACCCTACGAGCAGTACTTC
TRBV28	TRBJ2-7	TRBD2	many	CASSWFSGRYEQYF	TGTGCCAGCAGTTGGTTTAGCGGGCGCTACGAGCAGTACTTC
TRBV11-2	TRBJ2-4	NA	few	CASSPLRGPKAKNIQYF	TGTGCCAGCAGCCCCCTGAGGGGCCCCAAAGCCAAAAACATTCAGTACTTC